What follows is one T cell receptor (beta chain) and its context. Participants, about 18 to 90 years old, spanned fewer than 30 US areas. Recovered participants had two consecutive negative NP/OP PCR tests, healthcare professional clearance, or symptom resolution. TCRdb's table, derived via immunoSEQ multiplex PCR, lists solely in-frame clones and lacks some. The sample records some 150,000 clones, about 82% being singletons. The record originates from a study of blood T cell repertoires in COVID-19. Study as a whole: Samples taken during acute and convalescent COVID-19 were collected in the United States, Italy and Spain. PBMCs, B-cell-depleted T cells, or T cells provided the cDNA or gDNA that made up the material.

The sequenced sample consisted of PBMCs or T cells enriched from blood (not recorded which). The clonotype was recovered from a woman between 35 and 50 years old who had recovered from COVID-19.

The CDR3 loop reads CASSIRTETYSNQPQHF. CDR3 DNA: TGTGCCAGCAGCATACGGACAGAAACGTATAGCAATCAGCCCCAGCATTTT. The rearrangement uses TRBV9 and TRBJ1-5; a weak D match, TRBD1 (6 bases). The V end was cut by 4 bases, the J end by 0 bases, with 17 bases between. The CDR3 loop spans 17 amino acids. Germline V gives CDR1 SGDLS, CDR2 YYNGEE.